The entry that follows covers one TCR beta chain sequence. The antigen is not known. The source of the sample is a study of cytomegalovirus exposure and HLA in healthy donors. Study-wide results and caveats: The authors confirmed in vitro that a few CMV-associated chains were specific for CMV antigens.

Trimming cost V 5 bases and J 0 bases; bases outside gene matches: 3. The length of the CDR3 is 15 residues. From germline, CDR1 is MNHEY and CDR2 SMNVEV (reference sequence). Amplification used 60 Vbeta primers and 13 Jbeta primers. TCRdb keeps only in-frame clones here, not all; method: immunoSEQ multiplex PCR. The sample carries under 250,000 clones, over 60% recorded once. Those who donated were healthy bone marrow donors. The chain links TRBV27 to TRBJ2-1; 8 bases align to TRBD1. Material for sequencing was PBMCs. This clonotype was obtained from a man younger than 35 in good health and CMV-seronegative. DNA for the CDR3: TGTGCCAGCAGTCCCGGACAGGGCTCCTACAATGAGCAGTTCTTC. Translated: CASSPGQGSYNEQFF.